The clone carrying this T cell receptor beta chain occurred many times. These data originate in a study of kidney transplant recipient with SARS-CoV-2 infection. TCRdb reanalysed the reads using MiXCR and keeps one entry per CDR3 protein. The sample lists about 240,000 distinct CDR3 sequences, under 35% occurring once. V shed 5 bases and J shed 8 bases, with 13 bases lying between them. The CDR3 consists of 14 residues. The V gene's germline CDR1 is SGHAT and CDR2 FQNNGV. The source of this sequence is a male patient aged 25 to 39 who had COVID-19 and was a kidney transplant recipient. Part of the T cells may come from the graft donor. The gene calls are TRBV11-2 and TRBJ1-6; D is possibly TRBD1 (6 bases). The sample consisted of a blood sample, taken at baseline and between days 110 and 120 from a kidney transplant recipient. CDR3 loop: CASSAPGGYSPLHF. The CDR3 DNA reads TGTGCCAGCAGCGCTCCCGGGGGCTATTCACCCCTCCACTTT.